This T cell receptor (beta chain) was obtained from a study of tumor and adjacent non-tumor tissue in lung cancer. Whole-study context: Patients comprised 12 adenocarcinoma, a couple of squamous cell carcinoma and 1 small cell lung cancer. Patients were aged roughly 31 to 76, about 10 men and about 5 women, stage I to III. Study-wide points: In normal lung, the top 100 clones were significantly more dominant than in tumor.

Germline lookup yields CDR1 SGHAT and CDR2 FQDESV (reference sequence). The CDR3 covers 14 residues. As for this clonotype: Antigen unknown. Relative to the germline gene, one junction end is altered; a read error may explain this.

Three rounds of nested PCR, following a modified ARM-PCR protocol, produced the TCRbeta library. TCRdb processed the multiplex PCR reads anew with MiXCR; each CDR3 protein has one entry. The table shows about 110,000 distinct CDR3 sequences, with 75% to 90% occurring only once. This sample's RNA came from whole unsorted tissue. Chemotherapy-naive patients with new lung cancer underwent thoracic surgery in China, August–late 2014. Sequencing was performed on lung tumor tissue. The receptor's source is a man in his 70s with non-small cell lung cancer. The chain couples TRBV11-1 to TRBJ2-1; D is undetermined. As DNA, the CDR3 is TGTGCCAACAGCCGACAACCGGCGAGATGTGCGCAGTTCTTC. Encoded protein: CANSRQPARCAQFF. The full variable domain, rest sourced from reference TRBV11-1 and TRBJ2-1, is EAEVAQSPRYKITEKSQAVAFWCDPISGHATLYWYRQILGQGPELLVQFQDESVVDDSQLPKDRFSAERLKGVDSTLKIQPAELGDSAMYLCANSRQPARCAQFFGPGTRLTVL.